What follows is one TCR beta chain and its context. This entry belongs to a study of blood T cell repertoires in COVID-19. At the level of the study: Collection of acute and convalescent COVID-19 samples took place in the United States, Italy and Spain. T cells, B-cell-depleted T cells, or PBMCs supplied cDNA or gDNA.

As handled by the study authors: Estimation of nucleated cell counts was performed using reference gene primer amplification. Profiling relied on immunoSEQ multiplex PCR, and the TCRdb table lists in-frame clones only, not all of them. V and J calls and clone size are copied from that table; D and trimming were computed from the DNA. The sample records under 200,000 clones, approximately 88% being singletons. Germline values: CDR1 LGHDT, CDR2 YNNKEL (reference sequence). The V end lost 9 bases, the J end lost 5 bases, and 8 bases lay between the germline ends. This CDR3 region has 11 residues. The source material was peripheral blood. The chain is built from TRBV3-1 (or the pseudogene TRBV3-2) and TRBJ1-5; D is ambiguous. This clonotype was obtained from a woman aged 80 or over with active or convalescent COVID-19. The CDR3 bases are TGTGCCAGACCCGCGTATCAGCCCCAGCATTTT. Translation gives CARPAYQPQHF.